This record covers a single T cell receptor (beta chain). No antigen is known for it. No much larger clonotype is one base removed from it; base qualities were not supplied. The CDR3 numbers 13 residues from cysteine through phenylalanine. Only the CDR3 DNA is retained, 39 bases long and in frame from the first base. From a lookup of the germline V gene, CDR1 and CDR2 are SGHVS and FQNEAQ. The germline ends are 15 bases apart after V is trimmed by 5 bases and J by 7 bases. Healthy HIV-negative adults with no recently reported acute infections or vaccinations were included as donors. Every donor was a Caucasian adult living in Nashville, Tennessee, USA. CD4+ T cells were enriched by magnetic negative selection; naive cells were then positively selected on CD45RA, and the negative fraction formed the memory subset. Blood was collected by leukapheresis, and PBMCs were isolated by Ficoll-Histopaque density gradient centrifugation and then cryopreserved in liquid nitrogen vapor phase. Analytical flow cytometry was used to check the purity and quantity of each magnetically sorted T cell population. From each sorted fraction, genomic DNA was isolated and quantified by UV absorbance on a Nanodrop 2000c.

Using the deep immunoSEQ assay, TCR CDR3 regions were amplified from genomic DNA by multiplex PCR. Extracted genomic DNA from each cell subset was spread evenly across all wells of several immunoSEQ 96-well plates, with each plate serving as a replicate. Each replicate PCR for sorted subsets received around 0.2 ug genomic DNA, equal to roughly 33,000 T cell genomes. The purified libraries were quantified using a Qubit 3.0 fluorometer, sized with a Bioanalyzer 2100, and then quantified again using the KAPA Library Quantification kit. Every immunoSEQ 96-well plate was sequenced on a separate single-read 150-cycle Illumina NextSeq 550 flow cell. The source study handled its data this way. Because the immunoSEQ output included only junctional sequences and no quality scores, the filtering could not be the same as the filtering used for full-length reads. To assign V/J genes and CDR3, sequences were annotated against IMGT germline references using PyIR, a Python wrapper for IgBLAST v1.9. Reads were filtered out if the reads had weak V/J assignments (E-value above 1e-6), no CDR3, stop codons, out-of-frame junctions, or ambiguous translated residues. A V3J clonotype was defined by an identical inferred V gene, J gene, and CDR3 amino acid sequence. To compute the percentage overlap between repertoires, the number of shared unique clonotypes was divided by the size of the smaller repertoire. Three approaches were used to assess repertoire richness: RTK rarefaction, the Chao1 estimator, and Recon v2.1 estimates of unobserved clonotypes. Generation probabilities were computed with OLGA for all TCRbeta clonotypes obtained by the gDNA method from four donors. In TCRdb, the immuneACCESS table is reduced to in-frame sequences with V and J assigned. These tables do not hold every clone; where another copy was compared, an unresolved V gene accounts for under half, and the others remain unexplained. V, J and clone size are taken as reported in that table, and D and trimming were inferred from the DNA itself. This sample comprises roughly 2.2 million clones, 93% of them detected only once. In total, the top ten clones hold 0.35% to 0.5% of the sample.

The entry originates in a study of shared clonotypes between healthy human individuals (dated by TCRdb to the early 2020s). Context from the whole study: The cohort comprised a couple of women and a few men aged 18 to 49 years. For each donor, three plates each were used for CD4 naive and CD4 memory, two plates were used for CD8 naive, and one plate was used for CD8 memory. Blood TCR repertoires of about 5 healthy adults were deeply sequenced to estimate repertoire size and the extent of clonotype sharing between individuals. Libraries were prepared and TCR repertoires were sequenced by different laboratories using diverse techniques, in order to increase sequencing depth and limit assay-specific biases. Each donor's leukapheresis produced roughly between about 0.8 and 10 billion PBMCs.

Study-wide conclusions, independent of this receptor: Sampling was restricted to blood, and TCR repertoires in tissues likely differ from the TCR repertoires found in blood. Clonotypes shared by all four sorted-subset donors showed higher generation probabilities than non-shared clonotypes. Pairwise subsampling led to the expectation that sequencing depth would affect the degree of clonotype sharing among donors. Larger estimated clonotype richness was generally found for naive subsets than for memory subsets. Because the study included a small number of donors, the genetic and exposure-history diversity represented was limited. Sharing across a handful of donors was observed for roughly 5.4% of naive CD4, 3% to 3.5% of naive CD8, roughly 2.3% of memory CD4, and around 0.4% of memory CD8 clonotypes. Incomplete sequencing was indicated by rarefaction of sorted-subset datasets, despite the large sequencing depth.

Sequenced sample: naive CD4+ T cells from PBMCs. Reading the label with the study, this specimen's cell subset or site is: CD45RA+ positively selected. The sequence is built from TRBV7-8 and TRBJ2-7, with TRBD2 perhaps the D gene, on 6 matching bases. The sequence came from a man aged 18-30 years in good health. Some clones in this sample may be carry-over from other donors' samples. Here the CDR3 is given as CASSQGLLQEQYF. The nucleotide sequence reads TGTGCCAGCAGCCAAGGACTACTCCAGGAGCAGTACTTC.